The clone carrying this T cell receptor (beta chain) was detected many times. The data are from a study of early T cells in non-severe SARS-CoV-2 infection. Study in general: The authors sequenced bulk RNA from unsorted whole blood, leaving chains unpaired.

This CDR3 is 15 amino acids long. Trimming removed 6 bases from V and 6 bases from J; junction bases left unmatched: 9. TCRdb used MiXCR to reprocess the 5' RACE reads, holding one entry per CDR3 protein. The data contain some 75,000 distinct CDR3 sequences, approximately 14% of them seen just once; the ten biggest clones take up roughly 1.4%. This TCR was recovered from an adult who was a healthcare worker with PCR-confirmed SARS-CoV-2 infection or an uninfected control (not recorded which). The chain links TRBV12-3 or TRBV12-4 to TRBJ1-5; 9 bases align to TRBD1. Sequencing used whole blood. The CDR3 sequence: CASRVGTGKSQPQHF. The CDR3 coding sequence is TGTGCCAGCAGAGTAGGGACAGGGAAGAGTCAGCCCCAGCATTTT.